This T cell receptor beta chain originates from a study of blood T cell repertoires in COVID-19. Some clones are missing from TCRdb's copy, which holds only in-frame ones; the method was immunoSEQ multiplex PCR. The table includes approximately 220,000 clones, roughly 87% detected once. The trim removed 10 bases at V and 4 bases at J, leaving 8 bases unmatched. This CDR3 comprises 13 residues. Sequenced input: PBMCs or T cells enriched from blood (not recorded which). The clonotype was recovered from a woman under 40 with acute COVID-19. The gene calls are TRBV12-3 or TRBV12-4 and TRBJ1-1; 8 nucleotides align to TRBD1. CDR3 coding DNA: TGTGCCATCGGTGGACAGGGTGCCACTGAAGCTTTCTTT. It encodes CAIGGQGATEAFF.